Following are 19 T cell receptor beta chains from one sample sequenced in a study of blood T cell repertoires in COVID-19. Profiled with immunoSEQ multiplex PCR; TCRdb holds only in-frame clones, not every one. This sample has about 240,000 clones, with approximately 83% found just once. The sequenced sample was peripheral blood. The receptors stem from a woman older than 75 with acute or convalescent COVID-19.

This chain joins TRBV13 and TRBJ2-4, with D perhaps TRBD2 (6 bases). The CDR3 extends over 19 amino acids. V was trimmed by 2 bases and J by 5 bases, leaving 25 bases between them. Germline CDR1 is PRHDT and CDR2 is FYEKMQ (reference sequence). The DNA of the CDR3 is TGTGCCAGCAGCTTAAATCAATCCCCCCCTGAAGCGGGTGAAAACATTCAGTACTTC. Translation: CASSLNQSPPEAGENIQYF.

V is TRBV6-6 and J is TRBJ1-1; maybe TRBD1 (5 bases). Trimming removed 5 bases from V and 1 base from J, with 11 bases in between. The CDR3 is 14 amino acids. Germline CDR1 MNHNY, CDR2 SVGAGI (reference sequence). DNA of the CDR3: TGTGCCAGCAGTCCCCAGGGAGGGAACACTGAAGCTTTCTTT. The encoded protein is CASSPQGGNTEAFF.

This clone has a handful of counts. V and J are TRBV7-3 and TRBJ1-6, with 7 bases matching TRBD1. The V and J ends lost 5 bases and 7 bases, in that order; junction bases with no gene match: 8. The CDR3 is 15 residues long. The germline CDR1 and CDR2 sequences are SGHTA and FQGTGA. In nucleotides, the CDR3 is TGTGCCAGCAGCATAGGACAGGCCGGGAATTCACCCCTCCACTTT. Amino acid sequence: CASSIGQAGNSPLHF.

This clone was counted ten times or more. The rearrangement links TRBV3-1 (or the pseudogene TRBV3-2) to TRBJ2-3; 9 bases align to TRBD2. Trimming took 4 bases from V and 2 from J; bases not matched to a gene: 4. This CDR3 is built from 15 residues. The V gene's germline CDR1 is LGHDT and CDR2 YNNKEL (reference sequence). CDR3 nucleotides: TGTGCCAGCAGCCTCGGACTAGCGACCACAGATACGCAGTATTTT. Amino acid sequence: CASSLGLATTDTQYF.

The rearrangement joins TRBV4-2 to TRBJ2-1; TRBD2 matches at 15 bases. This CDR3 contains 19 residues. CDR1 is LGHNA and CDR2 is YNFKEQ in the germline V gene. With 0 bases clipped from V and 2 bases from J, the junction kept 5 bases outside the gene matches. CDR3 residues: CASSQEWTSGGVPYNEQFF. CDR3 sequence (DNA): TGTGCCAGCAGCCAAGAGTGGACTAGCGGGGGGGTTCCCTACAATGAGCAGTTCTTC.

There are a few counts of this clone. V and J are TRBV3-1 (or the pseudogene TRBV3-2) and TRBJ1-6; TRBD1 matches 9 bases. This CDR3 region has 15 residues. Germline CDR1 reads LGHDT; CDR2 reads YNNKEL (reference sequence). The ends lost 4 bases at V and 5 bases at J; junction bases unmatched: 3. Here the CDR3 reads CASSLGTGNNSPLHF. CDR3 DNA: TGTGCCAGCAGCCTAGGGACAGGGAATAATTCACCCCTCCACTTT.

Here the CDR3 reads CASSLAPGSNQPQHF. The CDR3 DNA follows: TGTGCCAGCAGCTTGGCTCCGGGTAGCAATCAGCCCCAGCATTTT. The rearrangement links TRBV5-5 to TRBJ1-5; D unclear. The length of the CDR3 is 15 residues. V was trimmed by 0 bases and J by 0 bases, leaving 7 bases between them. Germline CDR1 reads SGHKS; CDR2 reads YYEKEE (reference sequence). The full variable domain, with the rest looked up from reference TRBV5-5 and TRBJ1-5, is DAGVTQSPTHLIKTRGQQVTLRCSPISGHKSVSWYQQVLGQGPQFIFQYYEKEERGRGNFPDRFSARQFPNYSSELNVNALLLGDSALYLCASSLAPGSNQPQHFGDGTRLSIL.

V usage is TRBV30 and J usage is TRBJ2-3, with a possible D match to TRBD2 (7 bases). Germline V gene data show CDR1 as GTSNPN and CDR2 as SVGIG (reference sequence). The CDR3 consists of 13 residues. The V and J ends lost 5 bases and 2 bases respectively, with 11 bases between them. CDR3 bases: TGTGCCTGGGCCCGGGGGGCCACAGATACGCAGTATTTT. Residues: CAWARGATDTQYF.

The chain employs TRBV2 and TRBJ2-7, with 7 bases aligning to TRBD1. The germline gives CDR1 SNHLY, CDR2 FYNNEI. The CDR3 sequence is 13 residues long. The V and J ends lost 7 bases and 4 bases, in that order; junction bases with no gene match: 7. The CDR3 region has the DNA TGTGCCAGCACAGGGGGTGCCCTTTACGAGCAGTACTTC. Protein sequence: CASTGGALYEQYF.

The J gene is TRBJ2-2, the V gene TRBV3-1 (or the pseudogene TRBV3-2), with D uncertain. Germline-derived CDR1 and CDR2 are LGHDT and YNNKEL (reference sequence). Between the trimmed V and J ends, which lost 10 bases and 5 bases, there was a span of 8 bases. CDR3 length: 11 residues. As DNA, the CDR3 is TGTGCCACAGGTGGGACCGGGGAGCTGTTTTTT. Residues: CATGGTGELFF.

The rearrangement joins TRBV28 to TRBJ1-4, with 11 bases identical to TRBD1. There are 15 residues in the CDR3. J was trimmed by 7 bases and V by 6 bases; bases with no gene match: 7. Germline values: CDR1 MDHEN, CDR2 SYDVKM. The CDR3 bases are TGTGCCAGCAGACAAGGGACAGGGGGTGGTGAAAAACTGTTTTTT. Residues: CASRQGTGGGEKLFF.

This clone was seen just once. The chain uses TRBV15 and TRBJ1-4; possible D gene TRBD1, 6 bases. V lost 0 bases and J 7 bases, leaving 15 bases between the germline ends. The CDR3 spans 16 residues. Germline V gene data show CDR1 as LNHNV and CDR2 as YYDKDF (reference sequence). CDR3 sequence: CATSRDRGGNSEKLFF. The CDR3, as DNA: TGTGCCACCAGCAGAGATCGTGGGGGCAACAGTGAAAAACTGTTTTTT.

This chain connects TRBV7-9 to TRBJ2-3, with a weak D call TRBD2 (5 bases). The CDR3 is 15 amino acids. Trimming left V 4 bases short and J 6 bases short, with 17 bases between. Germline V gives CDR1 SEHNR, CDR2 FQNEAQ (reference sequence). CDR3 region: CASSSGLSVGDTQYF. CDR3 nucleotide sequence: TGTGCCAGCAGCTCAGGACTCTCGGTAGGGGATACGCAGTATTTT.

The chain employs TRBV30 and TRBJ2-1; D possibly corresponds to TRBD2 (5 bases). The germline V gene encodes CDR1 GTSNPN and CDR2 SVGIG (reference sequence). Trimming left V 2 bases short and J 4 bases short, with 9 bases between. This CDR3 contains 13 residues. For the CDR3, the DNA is TGTGCCTGGAGTCGGGGTCCATACAATGAGCAGTTCTTC. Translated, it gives CAWSRGPYNEQFF.

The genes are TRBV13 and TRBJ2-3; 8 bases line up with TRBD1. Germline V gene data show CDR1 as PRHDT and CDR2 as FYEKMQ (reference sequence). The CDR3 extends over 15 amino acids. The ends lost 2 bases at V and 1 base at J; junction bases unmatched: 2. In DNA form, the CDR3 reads TGTGCCAGCAGCTTACCGACAGGGGGCACAGATACGCAGTATTTT. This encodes CASSLPTGGTDTQYF.

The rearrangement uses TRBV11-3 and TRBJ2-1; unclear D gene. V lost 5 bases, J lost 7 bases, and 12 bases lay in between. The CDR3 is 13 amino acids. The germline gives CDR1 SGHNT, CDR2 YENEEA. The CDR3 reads CASSLSPTNEQFF. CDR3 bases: TGTGCCAGCAGCCTCAGTCCGACTAATGAGCAGTTCTTC. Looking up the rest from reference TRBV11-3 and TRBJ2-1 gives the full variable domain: EAGVVQSPRYKIIEKKQPVAFWCNPISGHNTLYWYLQNLGQGPELLIRYENEEAVDDSQLPKDRFSAERLKGVDSTLKIQPAELGDSAVYLCASSLSPTNEQFFGPGTRLTVL.

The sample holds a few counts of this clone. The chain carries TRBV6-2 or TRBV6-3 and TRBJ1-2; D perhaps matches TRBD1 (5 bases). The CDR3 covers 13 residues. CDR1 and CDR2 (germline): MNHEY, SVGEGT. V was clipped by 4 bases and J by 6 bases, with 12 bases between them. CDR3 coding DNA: TGTGCCAGCAGTTCGGCAGGGAGGGATGGCTACACCTTC. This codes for CASSSAGRDGYTF.

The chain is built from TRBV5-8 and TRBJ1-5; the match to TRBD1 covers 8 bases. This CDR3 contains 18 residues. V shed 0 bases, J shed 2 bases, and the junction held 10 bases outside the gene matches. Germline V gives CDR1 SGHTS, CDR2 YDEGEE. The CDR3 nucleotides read TGTGCCAGCAGCTTGGAAGAGACAGGGGTGGTCGGCAATCAGCCCCAGCATTTT. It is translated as CASSLEETGVVGNQPQHF.

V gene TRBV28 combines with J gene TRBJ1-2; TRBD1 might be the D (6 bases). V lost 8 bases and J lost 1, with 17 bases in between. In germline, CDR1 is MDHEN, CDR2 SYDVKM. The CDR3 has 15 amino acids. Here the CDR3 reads CASSTGCRGNYGYTF. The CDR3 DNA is TGTGCCAGCTCAACAGGGTGCAGGGGTAACTATGGCTACACCTTC.